The 21 T cell receptor beta chains listed next were all sequenced from one sample in a study of T cell repertoires in cytomegalovirus infection. From the reads, TCRdb called clonotypes with MiXCR, one entry per CDR3 protein. The table lists around 800,000 distinct CDR3 sequences, approximately 29% of them singletons, with around 12% in the top ten. No cognate antigen is known for these TCRs. The input for sequencing was cultured CD8+ T cells from PBMCs, taken from culture after CMV antigen stimulation. These receptors were obtained from a human donor in good health (CMV status not recorded). Some clones in this sample may be carry-over from other donors' samples.

This clonotype was found a few times. This chain connects TRBV19 to TRBJ2-3; a weak D match, TRBD1 (6 bases). CDR3 length: 15 residues. Trimming stripped 0 bases from V and 2 bases from J, with 9 bases between. The V gene's germline CDR1 is LNHDA and CDR2 SQIVND (reference sequence). CDR3 bases: TGTGCCAGTAGTATAGAGGACAGCTTCACAGATACGCAGTATTTT. It encodes CASSIEDSFTDTQYF.

This chain connects TRBV4-1 to TRBJ2-3; 7 bases are a match to TRBD1. This CDR3 has 16 amino acids. The ends lost 4 bases at V and 0 bases at J; junction bases unmatched: 7. Germline lookup yields CDR1 MGHRA and CDR2 YSYEKL. CDR3 amino acids: CASSRTGHSSTDTQYF. The CDR3 DNA follows: TGCGCCAGCAGCCGGACAGGCCACTCCAGCACAGATACGCAGTATTTT.

The chain couples TRBV6-2 or TRBV6-3 to TRBJ1-5, with 9 bases fitting TRBD1. Germline loops: CDR1 MNHEY, CDR2 SVGEGT. J lost 7 bases, V lost 6 bases, and 7 bases had no gene match. The CDR3 length is 14 residues. This chain's CDR3 is CASSATGQGQPQHF. In DNA, the CDR3 is TGTGCCAGCAGCGCCACGGGACAGGGACAGCCCCAGCATTTT.

This clonotype turned up a few times. This chain joins TRBV7-9 and TRBJ1-2; no clear D. Trimming removed 4 bases at V and 2 bases at J, with 11 bases between. CDR3 length: 14 amino acids. CDR1 SEHNR and CDR2 FQNEAQ come from the germline V gene (reference sequence). In DNA, the CDR3 is TGTGCCAGCAGCTCACGAACGGAAAACTATGGCTACACCTTC. Translation gives CASSSRTENYGYTF.

This clonotype was counted only a few times. The genes are TRBV19 and TRBJ2-1; weak D call: TRBD2 (6 bases). The CDR3 totals 14 residues. Per germline, CDR1 LNHDA and CDR2 SQIVND (reference sequence). Trimming removed 3 bases at V and 5 bases at J, with 11 bases between. The CDR3 spells CASSMGGLDNEQFF. Written as DNA, the CDR3 is TGTGCCAGTAGTATGGGAGGCCTTGACAATGAGCAGTTCTTC.

V is TRBV5-4 and J is TRBJ1-6; 9 bases are a match to TRBD1. Germline V gene lookup returns CDR1 SGHNT and CDR2 YYREEE (reference sequence). The CDR3 totals 16 residues. The V segment lost 5 bases and the J segment 0 bases; nucleotides outside the gene matches: 3. The CDR3 coding sequence is TGTGCCAGCAGGGGACAGGGCTTCTCCTATAATTCACCCCTCCACTTT. Amino acids: CASRGQGFSYNSPLHF.

The chain links TRBV29-1 to TRBJ1-2; weak D call: TRBD1 (6 bases). The CDR3 loop spans 13 amino acids. The germline V gene has CDR1 SQVTM and CDR2 ANQGSEA. V lost 2 bases and J 3 bases, leaving 10 bases between the germline ends. The CDR3 protein is CSVEPDSYYGYTF. CDR3 sequence (DNA): TGCAGCGTTGAACCGGACAGTTACTATGGCTACACCTTC.

This clonotype has more than one count but fewer than ten. This sequence joins TRBV29-1 and TRBJ1-2; 9 bases are shared with TRBD1. Germline V lookup: CDR1 SQVTM, CDR2 ANQGSEA. The CDR3 consists of 13 residues. After removal of 4 bases from V and 3 bases from J, the junction contained 3 bases not matched to a gene. DNA for the CDR3: TGCAGCGTTGTTGACAGGGGGTACTATGGCTACACCTTC. Protein product: CSVVDRGYYGYTF.

About this clonotype: One end of the junction varies from germline; a read error may be responsible. The V gene is TRBV7-7, the J gene TRBJ2-5; tentative D call: TRBD1 (6 bases). CDR1 and CDR2 from the germline V gene are SSHAT and FNYEAQ (reference sequence). The CDR3 sequence is 13 residues long. Here the CDR3 reads CASTPQGQETQYF. The CDR3, as DNA: TGTGCTAGCACCCCACAGGGACAAGAGACCCAGTACTTC.

This clonotype was found a few times. V and J are TRBV4-1 and TRBJ2-1, with TRBD2 matching 13 bases. Trimming removed 3 bases from V and 10 bases from J; junction bases left unmatched: 9. This CDR3 spans 16 amino acids. Germline assignment: CDR1 MGHRA and CDR2 YSYEKL. In nucleotides, the CDR3 is TGCGCCAGCAGCCAGGGGGGACTAGCGGGGACCACGGAGCAGTTCTTC. Translation: CASSQGGLAGTTEQFF.

This clonotype occurred a few times. V gene TRBV4-1 combines with J gene TRBJ1-1; no clear D gene. This CDR3 is 14 amino acids long. Germline-derived CDR1 and CDR2 are MGHRA and YSYEKL. Trimming took off 4 bases at V and 1 base at J, with 10 bases between the two ends. The DNA of the CDR3 is TGCGCCAGCAGCCCCAGATCGGGGAACACTGAAGCTTTCTTT. As protein: CASSPRSGNTEAFF.

The table lists this clonotype with a few counts. The chain recombines TRBV3-1 with TRBJ1-4, with a tentative D call TRBD1 (6 bases). Germline V CDR1 and CDR2: LGHDT, YNNKEL (reference sequence). The CDR3 is 17 residues long. Between the trimmed V and J ends, which lost 0 bases and 5 bases, there was a span of 16 bases. As DNA, the CDR3 is TGTGCCAGCAGCCAAGACTCGTGGAACAGGGTGAATGAAAAACTGTTTTTT. It encodes CASSQDSWNRVNEKLFF. The whole variable domain, filled in from reference TRBV3-1 and TRBJ1-4, reads DTAVSQTPKYLVTQMGNDKSIKCEQNLGHDTMYWYKQDSKKFLKIMFSYNNKELIINETVPNRFSPKSPDKAHLNLHINSLELGDSAVYFCASSQDSWNRVNEKLFFGSGTQLSVL.

V usage is TRBV18 and J usage is TRBJ2-1; 8 positions agree with TRBD1. V shed 3 bases and J 9 bases; nucleotides not matched to a gene: 7. CDR1 is KGHSH and CDR2 is LQKENI in the germline V gene. The CDR3 sequence is 14 residues long. The CDR3 DNA sequence: TGTGCCAGCTCACCCACAGGGGGACTTCTTGAGCAGTTCTTC. Its translation: CASSPTGGLLEQFF.

This clonotype turned up a few times. This chain links TRBV4-3 with TRBJ2-2, with 14 bases lining up with TRBD2. The CDR3 has 20 residues. Germline V CDR1 and CDR2: LGHNA, YSLEER. The ends lost 3 bases at V and 0 bases at J; junction bases unmatched: 9. CDR3 DNA: TGCGCCAGCAGCCAGGCCTCGGGACTAGCGGGGGTATCGAACACCGGGGAGCTGTTTTTT. It translates to CASSQASGLAGVSNTGELFF.

The count of this clonotype is one. This may stem from a read error, because a much larger clone lies one nucleotide away. V is TRBV7-2 and J is TRBJ2-5; 15 bases fit TRBD2. The germline V gene has CDR1 SGHTA and CDR2 FQGNSA. The trim removed 3 bases at V and 1 base at J, leaving 3 bases unmatched. The CDR3 totals 17 residues. The CDR3: CTSSLGLAGGIQETQYF. CDR3 sequence (DNA): TGTACCAGCAGCTTGGGACTAGCGGGGGGTATCCAAGAGACCCAGTACTTC.

The chain joins TRBV6-4 to TRBJ2-1, with D perhaps being TRBD1 or TRBD2 (7 bases each). Germline lookup yields CDR1 MRHNA and CDR2 SNTAGT. V was clipped by 6 bases and J by 3 bases, with 15 bases between them. The length of the CDR3 is 15 residues. CDR3 DNA: TGTGCCAGCAGGGTAACAGGGGAGGGCTACAATGAGCAGTTCTTC. The encoded protein is CASRVTGEGYNEQFF.

Note on this clonotype: This may stem from a read error, because a much larger clone lies one nucleotide away. The chain recombines TRBV7-3 with TRBJ1-6; the D gene is possibly TRBD1 (6 bases). The length of the CDR3 is 19 residues. Germline V gene lookup returns CDR1 SGHTA and CDR2 FQGTGA. CDR3 loop: CASSLHPRGHTDLNLPLHF. In nucleotides, the CDR3 is TGTGCCAGCAGCTTACACCCCCGGGGGCATACGGACCTTAATTTACCCCTCCACTTT.

Written as DNA, the CDR3 is TGTGCCAGTAGTGTGGGGGGCGAGGATTATGGCTACACCTTC. It yields the protein CASSVGGEDYGYTF. The chain carries TRBV19 and TRBJ1-2; a weak D match, TRBD1 (6 bases). The CDR3 length is 14 residues. V shed 5 bases and J shed 5 bases, with 15 bases lying between them. Germline CDR1 reads LNHDA; CDR2 reads SQIVND (reference sequence).

This chain links TRBV2 with TRBJ2-7; D call uncertain. The length of the CDR3 is 13 residues. The V end was cut by 8 bases, the J end by 0 bases, with 11 bases between. Germline V gene sequence: CDR1 SNHLY, CDR2 FYNNEI. CDR3 DNA sequence: TGTGCCAGCTCCGATGGCATCTCCTACGAGCAGTACTTC. Its protein is CASSDGISYEQYF. The whole variable domain, filled in from reference TRBV2 and TRBJ2-7, reads EPEVTQTPSHQVTQMGQEVILRCVPISNHLYFYWYRQILGQKVEFLVSFYNNEISEKSEIFDDQFSVERPDGSNFTLKIRSTKLEDSAMYFCASSDGISYEQYFGPGTRLTVT.

The chain couples TRBV25-1 to TRBJ2-6; D is unresolved. CDR3 length: 19 residues. Trimming cost V 2 bases and J 2 bases, with 19 bases left between them. From germline, CDR1 is MGHDK and CDR2 SYGVNS. In nucleotides, the CDR3 is TGTGCCAGCAGTGAAACCGCGCCCAGATCTAAACCTGGGGCCAACGTCCTGACTTTC. Residues: CASSETAPRSKPGANVLTF.

This clonotype was observed many times. V and J are TRBV6-2 or TRBV6-3 and TRBJ2-7, with TRBD2 matching over 7 bases. The germline V gene has CDR1 MNHEY and CDR2 SVGEGT. The CDR3 has 15 amino acids. V shed 3 bases and J 0 bases; nucleotides not matched to a gene: 5. CDR3 protein: CASSYRGESSYEQYV. For the CDR3, the DNA is TGTGCCAGCAGTTATCGGGGGGAGAGCTCCTACGAGCAGTACGTC.